This T cell receptor (beta chain) derives from a study of CD8 T cells in ankylosing spondylitis. Libraries of TCR beta came from quantitative 5'-RACE with molecular barcodes. From the 5' RACE reads, TCRdb called clonotypes with MiXCR, one entry per CDR3 protein. This repertoire shows 750,000 to 850,000 distinct CDR3 sequences, approximately 10% found once; its top ten account for roughly 0.51%. As for this clonotype: Its antigen is not known.

Overall study results and limits: For ankylosing spondylitis blood, a TCR beta motif of under 10 highly homologous variants appeared characteristic.

Trimming cost V 0 bases and J 1 base; bases outside gene matches: 12. Per the germline V gene, CDR1 is MNHEY and CDR2 is SVGEGT. The CDR3 contains 19 residues. Sequences were obtained from blood, either unsorted or a sorted T cell fraction (not recorded which). This chain uses TRBV6-2 or TRBV6-3 with TRBJ2-1, with 7 bases matching TRBD2. The receptor comes from a male donor with ankylosing spondylitis. CDR3 loop: CASSYSNVPLAVSYNEQFF. Written as DNA, the CDR3 is TGTGCCAGCAGTTACTCTAATGTCCCCCTAGCGGTTTCCTACAATGAGCAGTTCTTC.